The clone carrying this T cell receptor (beta chain) was counted a few times. Its antigen is undetermined. These data come from a study of vaccination effects on CD4 cells after COVID-19. CD4+ T cells specific for antigen were expanded with viral peptide pools by the ViraFEST assay before sequencing. At the end of less than 12 days of culture, CD4+ T cells were isolated. Of the BNT162b2 and mRNA-1273 vaccines, participants received two doses of one or the other. Vaccinated participants had no history of SARS-CoV-2 infection and tested negative for nucleocapsid antibodies. V lost 7 bases and J lost 5; bases outside the gene matches: 8. The CDR3 spans 15 residues. CDR1 WSHSY and CDR2 SAAADI come from the germline V gene. The assay was immunoSEQ multiplex PCR, and TCRdb's table has in-frame clones only and misses some. The sample carries under 40,000 clones, 72% recorded once.

The chain uses TRBV10-2 and TRBJ2-7, with TRBD2 matching over 13 bases. This specimen was CD4+ T cells from PBMCs cultured with HCoV-229E spike peptides, taken after COVID-19 vaccination. The TCR comes from a human donor who received a COVID-19 vaccine. CDR3 residues: CASMAKTSGRNEQYF. CDR3 sequence (DNA): TGCGCCAGCATGGCAAAGACTAGCGGGAGGAACGAGCAGTACTTC.